The 9 T cell receptor beta chains listed next were all sequenced from one sample in a study of spatial heterogeneity in lung cancer. Whole-study findings and limits: How many expanded intratumoral alpha and beta TCRs were present tracked the tumor mutation count, which was a count of nonsynonymous mutations.

Time point: sample taken at primary tumor resection. A single record per CDR3 protein comes from TCRdb applying MiXCR to the 5' RACE reads. The data hold a few thousand distinct CDR3 sequences, with 7.5% to 10% observed a single time. The antigens these receptors bind are not known. The source material was lung tumor tissue, sampled at surgery. These receptors all come from a female donor with early-stage non-small cell lung cancer.

This clonotype has a handful of counts. The chain is built from TRBV5-4 and TRBJ2-7; 7 nucleotides line up with TRBD1. Trimming took 2 bases from V and 1 from J; bases not matched to a gene: 6. CDR3 length equals 15 residues. From germline, CDR1 is SGHNT and CDR2 YYREEE (reference sequence). This CDR3 reads CASSFGPGGSYEQYF. For the CDR3, the DNA is TGTGCCAGCAGCTTTGGGCCAGGGGGTTCCTACGAGCAGTACTTC.

This clonotype is medium-sized within its sample. V and J are TRBV29-1 and TRBJ2-3, with no clear D. Germline-derived CDR1 and CDR2 are SQVTM and ANQGSEA. The length of the CDR3 is 17 residues. Trimming removed 4 bases at V and 3 bases at J, with 23 bases between. CDR3 residues: CSVAGFADQPSTDTQYF. The CDR3 region has the DNA TGCAGCGTTGCGGGTTTCGCGGACCAGCCATCTACAGATACGCAGTATTTT.

This clonotype has more than one count but fewer than ten. CDR3 in amino acids: CSVEWDRDASGANVLTF. CDR3 in DNA: TGCAGCGTTGAATGGGACAGGGATGCCTCTGGGGCCAACGTCCTGACTTTC. This chain links TRBV29-1 with TRBJ2-6, with 9 bases lining up with TRBD1. Per germline, CDR1 SQVTM and CDR2 ANQGSEA. After removal of 2 bases from V and 0 bases from J, the junction contained 5 bases not matched to a gene. The CDR3 extends over 17 amino acids.

The rearrangement joins TRBV7-8 to TRBJ2-7; 13 bases match TRBD2. Germline CDR1 reads SGHVS; CDR2 reads FQNEAQ. CDR3 length: 16 amino acids. With 5 bases clipped from V and 0 bases from J, the junction kept 4 bases outside the gene matches. CDR3 nucleotide sequence: TGTGCCAGCAGCCCCTGGACTAGCGGGAGCTCCTACGAGCAGTACTTC. It specifies CASSPWTSGSSYEQYF. The variable domain in full, completed from reference TRBV7-8 and TRBJ2-7, reads GAGVSQSPRYKVAKRGQDVALRCDPISGHVSLFWYQQALGQGPEFLTYFQNEAQLDKSGLPSDRFFAERPEGSVSTLKIQRTQQEDSAVYLCASSPWTSGSSYEQYFGPGTRLTVT.

The sample holds many counts of this clonotype. The chain employs TRBV5-1 and TRBJ2-2, with 8 bases identical to TRBD1. The V segment lost 1 base and the J segment 4 bases; nucleotides outside the gene matches: 9. Germline CDR1 is SGHRS and CDR2 is YFSETQ. The CDR3 length is 17 residues. The CDR3 protein is CASSLSPGGASTGELFF. The CDR3 coding sequence is TGCGCCAGCAGCTTGTCACCAGGGGGCGCATCCACCGGGGAGCTGTTTTTT.

The sample holds many counts of this clonotype. In DNA form, the CDR3 reads TGTGCCAGCAGACTCCACGGGACAGCCACCGGGGAGCTGTTTTTT. Protein: CASRLHGTATGELFF. The chain recombines TRBV6-4 with TRBJ2-2; 7 bases match TRBD1. The junction had 8 bases not matched to a gene; V was cut back by 6 bases and J by 4 bases. The CDR3 totals 15 residues. Germline V lookup: CDR1 MRHNA, CDR2 SNTAGT.

Relative to its sample, this clonotype is medium-sized. The rearrangement joins TRBV28 to TRBJ2-1, with 7 bases fitting TRBD1. The CDR3 runs 13 residues. With 6 bases clipped from V and 6 bases from J, the junction kept 5 bases outside the gene matches. Germline V gives CDR1 MDHEN, CDR2 SYDVKM. Here the CDR3 reads CASRRTGSNEQFF. For the CDR3, the DNA is TGTGCCAGCAGACGGACAGGCTCCAATGAGCAGTTCTTC.

This clonotype is medium-sized. The J gene is TRBJ1-2, the V gene TRBV10-3, with 8 positions matching TRBD1. Per germline, CDR1 ENHRY and CDR2 SYGVKD. The CDR3 runs to 16 residues. V dropped 2 bases and J dropped 2; count of bases not matched to a gene: 7. This chain's CDR3 is CAISELTTGANYGYTF. The DNA of the CDR3 is TGTGCCATCAGTGAGCTTACGACAGGGGCAAACTATGGCTACACCTTC.

This clonotype appeared many times. The chain uses TRBV30 and TRBJ1-3, with D possibly TRBD1 on 5 matching bases. Germline V lookup: CDR1 GTSNPN, CDR2 SVGIG (reference sequence). The CDR3 extends over 13 amino acids. The germline V and J ends were trimmed by 7 bases and 0 bases, with 10 bases remaining between them. The CDR3, as DNA: TGTGCCTCCCGGACAATCTCTGGAAACACCATATATTTT. Translation: CASRTISGNTIYF.